This entry describes one T cell receptor (beta chain). No antigen is known for it. The CDR3 covers 12 residues. The germline V gene has CDR1 MNHEY and CDR2 SVGEGT. V shed 8 bases and J shed 5 bases, with 11 bases lying between them. The data were obtained in a study of T cell repertoires in cytomegalovirus infection. TCRdb passed the reads through MiXCR, listing each CDR3 protein once. Here the sample spans roughly 920,000 distinct CDR3 sequences, about a third being singletons. Findings and caveats of the study: Of the TCR beta families, the public ones yielded a cumulative frequency that identified carriers of CMV plus the relevant HLA.

J is TRBJ2-3 and V is TRBV6-2 or TRBV6-3; no definite D call. Sequencing used cultured CD8+ T cells from PBMCs, obtained from culture after CMV antigen stimulation. The sequence was obtained from a human donor in good health (CMV status not recorded). Some clones in this sample may be carry-over from other donors' samples. This CDR3 is CASGWGIDTQYF. CDR3 DNA: TGTGCCAGCGGATGGGGAATAGATACGCAGTATTTT.